This paragraph reports one TCR beta chain. Its antigen is not known. This sample is drawn from a study of shared clonotypes between healthy human individuals. The overall study: Per donor, CD8 memory used one plate, CD8 naive used two, CD4 memory used three and CD4 naive used three. The study's findings and limits: Non-shared clonotypes had lower generation probabilities than those shared by all four donors.

At a deep level, the assay was run. Libraries were prepared by immunoSEQ multiplex PCR; TCRdb keeps only in-frame clonotypes and omits some of them. The table records some 2 million clones, roughly 95% of them present only once. The CDR3 is made up of 20 amino acids. The germline V gene has CDR1 SGDLS and CDR2 YYNGEE. The V segment lost 2 bases and the J segment 1 base; nucleotides outside the gene matches: 7. The chain combines TRBV9 with TRBJ2-6, with 15 bases identical to TRBD2. The sequence came from a young man in good health. The sample comprised naive CD4+ T cells sorted from blood. Stated subset: CD45RA+ positively selected. CDR3 in DNA: TGTGCCAGCAGCGTCGGACTAGCGGGAGGGTCGTTATCTGGGGCCAACGTCCTGACTTTC. Translation: CASSVGLAGGSLSGANVLTF.